This TCR beta chain was sequenced in a study of blood T cell repertoires in COVID-19. The CDR3 has 20 residues. Germline V gene data show CDR1 as KGHDR and CDR2 as SFDVKD. The trim removed 6 bases at V and 1 base at J, leaving 15 bases unmatched. Original processing methods: How many nucleated cells were present was estimated from reference gene primer amplification. Clones were sequenced by immunoSEQ multiplex PCR, and TCRdb holds only the in-frame ones, with some missing. V, J and clone size are taken as reported in that table, and D and trimming were inferred from the DNA itself. The table records 120,000 or so clones, more than 70% of them present only once.

The chain combines TRBV24-1 with TRBJ2-2; TRBD1 agrees at 11 bases. Sequencing was performed on peripheral blood. The source is a human donor in a cohort sampled during active COVID-19. CDR3 DNA: TGTGCCACCAGTCGATCGTACCGGGACAGGGGGTGGATGAACACCGGGGAGCTGTTTTTT. Its translation: CATSRSYRDRGWMNTGELFF.